These 27 T cell receptor beta chains were all obtained from the same sample, sequenced in a study of response to subunit inactivated influenza vaccine (dated by TCRdb to the late 2010s). Library prep was done by RT-PCR. TCRdb lists the instrument as Illumina HiSeq 2500. In TCRdb, the public reads were trimmed at Q25 with fastp and aligned with MiXCR, with productive beta chains retained. CDR3 protein duplicates are merged, each entry listing the most common genes and DNA. The sample table lists 550,000 to 600,000 distinct CDR3 sequences, about 10% of them with a count of one. About 10% of the sample rests with the top ten. The sequencing used PBMCs from blood, collected on the day of vaccination. The receptors derive from a man aged 50 or older who received an inactivated influenza vaccine. Donor details come from another sample of the same person, matched by shared clones.

The chain carries TRBV5-6 and TRBJ2-1, with D possibly called TRBD1 or TRBD2 (5 bases each). The V end lost 4 bases, the J end lost 8 bases, and 16 bases lay between the germline ends. The CDR3 sequence is 14 residues long. Germline V gene sequence: CDR1 SGHDT, CDR2 YYEEEE. The CDR3 reads CASSPEAGADEQFF. CDR3 nucleotides: TGTGCCAGCAGCCCAGAAGCCGGGGCCGATGAGCAGTTCTTC. The variable domain in full, completed from reference TRBV5-6 and TRBJ2-1, reads DAGVTQSPTHLIKTRGQQVTLRCSPKSGHDTVSWYQQALGQGPQFIFQYYEEEERQRGNFPDRFSGHQFPNYSSELNVNALLLGDSALYLCASSPEAGADEQFFGPGTRLTVL.

This clonotype was seen only a few times. The gene calls are TRBV10-3 and TRBJ2-7, with TRBD1 identical over 7 bases. Trimming removed 4 bases from V and 3 bases from J; junction bases left unmatched: 9. This CDR3 has 15 amino acids. Germline V gene data show CDR1 as ENHRY and CDR2 as SYGVKD. CDR3 sequence (DNA): TGTGCCATCAGTGCTCGACAGGGAGACTACTACGAGCAGTACTTC. Amino acid sequence: CAISARQGDYYEQYF.

The table lists this clonotype with a few counts. CDR3: CAISDGLAGGERQFF. DNA of the CDR3: TGTGCCATCAGTGACGGACTAGCGGGGGGGGAGAGGCAGTTCTTC. The V gene is TRBV10-3, the J gene TRBJ2-1, with 15 nucleotides matching TRBD2. This CDR3 comprises 15 residues. Per the germline V gene, CDR1 is ENHRY and CDR2 is SYGVKD. V lost 3 bases, J lost 12 bases, and 6 bases stayed unmatched.

This clonotype was detected a few times. The rearrangement links TRBV2 to TRBJ2-4; possibly TRBD2 for D (6 bases). The CDR3 spans 15 residues. V shed 8 bases and J shed 2 bases, with 16 bases lying between them. Germline CDR1 reads SNHLY; CDR2 reads FYNNEI. The CDR3 region has the DNA TGTGCCAGCTCGGGCGGGACCTACTCCAAAAACATTCAGTACTTC. Amino acid sequence: CASSGGTYSKNIQYF. Using reference TRBV2 and TRBJ2-4 for the parts outside the CDR3, the full variable domain is EPEVTQTPSHQVTQMGQEVILRCVPISNHLYFYWYRQILGQKVEFLVSFYNNEISEKSEIFDDQFSVERPDGSNFTLKIRSTKLEDSAMYFCASSGGTYSKNIQYFGAGTRLSVL.

V usage is TRBV5-1 and J usage is TRBJ2-7; 9 bases are a match to TRBD1. Germline V lookup: CDR1 SGHRS, CDR2 YFSETQ. The CDR3 has 16 residues. V lost 0 bases and J lost 4; bases outside the gene matches: 8. The CDR3 region is CASSLVGQGRGYEQYF. CDR3 bases: TGCGCCAGCAGCTTGGTCGGACAGGGGAGAGGTTACGAGCAGTACTTC.

CDR3 in amino acids: CASSMRRQRDQPQHF. The CDR3 bases are TGTGCCAGTAGTATGAGGAGACAGAGGGATCAGCCCCAGCATTTT. The rearrangement uses TRBV19 and TRBJ1-5, with D perhaps matching TRBD1 (5 bases). The CDR3 has 15 residues. Deletions cut 3 bases from V and 5 bases from J, with 14 bases between. Germline CDR1 reads LNHDA; CDR2 reads SQIVND (reference sequence).

This clonotype was detected a few times. This rearrangement joins TRBV12-3 or TRBV12-4 to TRBJ1-1, with D unresolved. Trimming took 3 bases from V and 2 from J, leaving 7 bases between them. The CDR3 is made up of 13 amino acids. The CDR3, as DNA: TGTGCCAGCAGTTTTGTAATTAACACTGAAGCTTTCTTT. As protein: CASSFVINTEAFF.

This chain connects TRBV10-3 to TRBJ1-3; D gene uncertain. The CDR3 totals 15 residues. The germline CDR1 and CDR2 sequences are ENHRY and SYGVKD. V was cut by 5 bases and J by 0 bases, with 11 bases left in between. CDR3 DNA sequence: TGTGCCATCAGTTCCCGGCCCGACTCTGGAAACACCATATATTTT. Translated: CAISSRPDSGNTIYF.

This clonotype was seen repeatedly, ten times or more. The V gene is TRBV12-3 or TRBV12-4, the J gene TRBJ2-5, with 8 bases lining up with TRBD1. J was trimmed by 4 bases and V by 2 bases; bases with no gene match: 3. The CDR3 extends over 14 amino acids. Here the CDR3 DNA reads TGTGCCAGCAGTTTATCCGGACAGGGAGAGACCCAGTACTTC. It yields the protein CASSLSGQGETQYF.

This clonotype was seen a few times. The chain links TRBV11-2 to TRBJ2-7; D remains ambiguous. Germline CDR1 and CDR2: SGHAT and FQNNGV. The CDR3 sequence is 14 residues long. Trimming took 5 bases from V and 2 from J, leaving 13 bases between them. CDR3 in amino acids: CASSAALIPYEQYF. The CDR3 DNA reads TGTGCCAGCAGCGCAGCTTTGATACCCTACGAGCAGTACTTC.

The V call is TRBV4-1, the J call TRBJ1-2, with D unclear. The germline V gene has CDR1 MGHRA and CDR2 YSYEKL. The V and J ends lost 7 bases and 0 bases respectively, with 12 bases between them. CDR3 size: 14 residues. CDR3 region: CASNNPGTNYGYTF. For the CDR3, the DNA is TGCGCCAGCAATAACCCGGGTACTAACTATGGCTACACCTTC.

The chain joins TRBV5-1 to TRBJ1-4, with D possibly being TRBD1 (6 bases). In germline, CDR1 is SGHRS, CDR2 YFSETQ. The CDR3 has 14 amino acids. Deletions cut 2 bases from V and 6 bases from J, with 11 bases between. CDR3 sequence reads: CASSFRGGHEKLFF. In nucleotides, the CDR3 is TGCGCCAGCAGCTTCAGGGGAGGTCATGAAAAACTGTTTTTT.

Only a few counts were recorded for this clonotype. The J gene is TRBJ2-1, the V gene TRBV7-9; D gene uncertain. Germline V gene lookup returns CDR1 SEHNR and CDR2 FQNEAQ (reference sequence). Trimming removed 5 bases from V and 10 bases from J, with 12 bases in between. This CDR3 has 12 residues. The CDR3 is CASSHSGAEQFF. The DNA for the CDR3 is TGTGCCAGCAGCCATTCGGGCGCCGAGCAGTTCTTC.

The J gene is TRBJ2-1, the V gene TRBV5-1; either TRBD1 or TRBD2 may fit D (5 bases each). The germline V gene has CDR1 SGHRS and CDR2 YFSETQ. V gave up 0 bases and J gave up 0 bases, with 13 bases separating them. The CDR3 loop spans 17 amino acids. CDR3 sequence reads: CASSLAVGESSYNEQFF. CDR3 DNA sequence: TGCGCCAGCAGCTTGGCGGTGGGGGAGAGCTCCTACAATGAGCAGTTCTTC.

This clonotype occurred a few times. V is TRBV30 and J is TRBJ2-1; 13 bases align to TRBD2. V was pared by 1 base and J by 0 bases, with 6 bases of the junction left unmatched. From germline, CDR1 is GTSNPN and CDR2 SVGIG (reference sequence). CDR3 size: 18 residues. The CDR3 loop reads CAWSGWTSGGDSYNEQFF. The CDR3 DNA is TGTGCCTGGAGTGGCTGGACTAGCGGGGGAGACTCCTACAATGAGCAGTTCTTC.

This chain connects TRBV20-1 to TRBJ2-4; D is uncertain. V dropped 4 bases and J dropped 0 bases, with 13 bases sitting between them. This CDR3 has 15 amino acids. Germline assignment: CDR1 DFQATT and CDR2 SNEGSKA (reference sequence). The CDR3 reads CSAKDPILAKNIQYF. The DNA of the CDR3 is TGCAGTGCTAAGGACCCGATACTAGCCAAAAACATTCAGTACTTC.

At least ten counts were recorded for this clonotype. The chain joins TRBV27 to TRBJ2-5, with no clear D. Germline values: CDR1 MNHEY, CDR2 SMNVEV (reference sequence). The V end lost 5 bases, the J end lost 2 bases, and 9 bases lay between the germline ends. This CDR3 contains 13 residues. Here the CDR3 DNA reads TGTGCCAGCAGTCAACAGAGTCAAGAGACCCAGTACTTC. It encodes CASSQQSQETQYF.

V is TRBV29-1 and J is TRBJ1-2, with no clear D. The CDR3 consists of 12 residues. V lost 1 base, J lost 7 bases, and 10 bases lay in between. Germline lookup yields CDR1 SQVTM and CDR2 ANQGSEA. CDR3 DNA: TGCAGCGTTGAAGTTACACGAGGTGGCTACACCTTC. Its protein is CSVEVTRGGYTF. The full variable domain, in which reference TRBV29-1 and TRBJ1-2 provide the parts outside the CDR3, is SAVISQKPSRDICQRGTSLTIQCQVDSQVTMMFWYRQQPGQSLTLIATANQGSEATYESGFVIDKFPISRPNLTFSTLTVSNMSPEDSSIYLCSVEVTRGGYTFGSGTRLTVV.

This clonotype turned up a few times. V usage is TRBV11-3 and J usage is TRBJ2-3, with unresolved D. CDR1 and CDR2 (germline): SGHNT, YENEEA. The CDR3 contains 13 residues. The V gene lost 0 bases and the J gene lost 6 bases, with 7 bases spanning the gap. This CDR3 is CASSLDEADTQYF. CDR3 DNA sequence: TGTGCCAGCAGCTTAGATGAGGCGGATACGCAGTATTTT.

The chain links TRBV4-2 to TRBJ1-4, with 9 nucleotides matching TRBD1. V was clipped by 4 bases and J by 8 bases; unmatched bases: 17. Germline V gene sequence: CDR1 LGHNA, CDR2 YNFKEQ. This CDR3 region has 18 residues. CDR3 sequence: CASSLLGTGTSVGEKLFF. The CDR3 DNA sequence: TGTGCCAGCAGCCTCCTAGGGACAGGGACTTCAGTGGGGGAAAAACTGTTTTTT.

This clonotype showed up just a few times. The V and J genes are TRBV15 and TRBJ1-5; D is possibly TRBD1 (5 bases). From germline, CDR1 is LNHNV and CDR2 YYDKDF (reference sequence). The CDR3 loop spans 14 amino acids. V lost 5 bases and J 6 bases, leaving 14 bases between the germline ends. For the CDR3, the DNA is TGTGCCACCAGCCGTCCGGGGGTGGTTCAGCCCCAGCATTTT. Translating gives CATSRPGVVQPQHF.

Only a few counts were recorded for this clonotype. This chain links TRBV12-3 or TRBV12-4 with TRBJ1-5, with 7 bases identical to TRBD1. J gave up 3 bases and V 3 bases, and 5 bases lay outside the gene matches. CDR3 length equals 15 residues. Here the CDR3 reads CASSFDRADNQPQHF. As DNA, the CDR3 is TGTGCCAGCAGTTTTGACAGGGCGGACAATCAGCCCCAGCATTTT.

This chain uses TRBV7-2 with TRBJ2-1, with D possibly being TRBD1 or TRBD2 (5 bases each). The CDR3 runs to 16 residues. From germline, CDR1 is SGHTA and CDR2 FQGNSA. The germline V and J ends were trimmed by 5 bases and 0 bases, with 14 bases remaining between them. The CDR3 bases are TGTGCCAGCAGCCGTAGTGGGGACGGCTCCTACAATGAGCAGTTCTTC. This sequence encodes CASSRSGDGSYNEQFF.

This clonotype was counted many times. This chain joins TRBV12-3 or TRBV12-4 and TRBJ2-3; 7 bases map to TRBD2. This CDR3 comprises 14 residues. The J segment lost 10 bases and the V segment lost 3 bases, leaving 10 bases of the junction unmatched. CDR3 coding DNA: TGTGCCAGCAGTTTTCCAGCGGGATGGGGATCGCAGTATTTT. Protein: CASSFPAGWGSQYF.

This rearrangement joins TRBV18 to TRBJ1-4; no definite D call. Per the germline V gene, CDR1 is KGHSH and CDR2 is LQKENI. CDR3 size: 14 residues. Trimming cost V 4 bases and J 2 bases, with 8 bases left between them. CDR3 sequence reads: CASSLTETNEKLFF. In nucleotides, the CDR3 is TGTGCCAGCTCACTAACGGAGACTAATGAAAAACTGTTTTTT.

Notes on this clonotype: One end of the junction is discordant with germline, which a read error may explain. V usage is TRBV7-2 and J usage is TRBJ2-7; TRBD2 matches at 10 bases. The CDR3 has 14 residues. Germline V gene sequence: CDR1 SGHTA, CDR2 FQGNSA. DNA of the CDR3: TGTGCCAGCAGCTCCCGCTGGACTAGCGGCGTACCGGACTTC. Translating it yields CASSSRWTSGVPDF.

This clonotype was counted at least ten times. V usage is TRBV7-2 and J usage is TRBJ2-1, with 9 positions matching TRBD2. The CDR3 is 16 amino acids. Germline V lookup: CDR1 SGHTA, CDR2 FQGNSA. Trimming took 2 bases from V and 4 from J; bases not matched to a gene: 6. The CDR3 loop reads CASSLLAGSVYNEQFF. In DNA, the CDR3 is TGTGCCAGCAGCTTACTAGCGGGATCCGTTTACAATGAGCAGTTCTTC.